These 5 T cell receptor beta chains were sequenced from one sample in a study of shared clonotypes between healthy human individuals. Libraries were prepared by immunoSEQ multiplex PCR; TCRdb keeps only in-frame clonotypes and omits some of them. The sample shows approximately 250,000 clones, over 50% of them seen only once. The specimen was memory CD4+ T cells sorted from blood. The subset: CD45RA-negative fraction. The source is a man aged 25-45 years in good health.

The rearrangement joins TRBV10-3 to TRBJ2-1; the D call may be TRBD1 or TRBD2 (6 bases each). The CDR3 is made up of 12 amino acids. The germline gives CDR1 ENHRY, CDR2 SYGVKD. V was trimmed by 11 bases and J by 4 bases, leaving 12 bases between them. The chain's CDR3 is CAVGGQYNEQFF. The CDR3 DNA is TGTGCCGTCGGGGGACAATACAATGAGCAGTTCTTC.

This sequence joins TRBV28 and TRBJ2-5; 9 positions match TRBD1. CDR3 length: 15 residues. V dropped 3 bases and J dropped 5; count of bases not matched to a gene: 7. Germline V gene sequence: CDR1 MDHEN, CDR2 SYDVKM. CDR3 region: CASSFRDRDRETQYF. The CDR3 bases are TGTGCCAGCAGTTTTCGGGACAGGGATCGGGAGACCCAGTACTTC.

The chain recombines TRBV30 with TRBJ1-1; D possibly corresponds to TRBD1 (5 bases). Germline V gives CDR1 GTSNPN, CDR2 SVGIG (reference sequence). Trimming removed 5 bases at V and 2 bases at J, with 9 bases between. This CDR3 has 12 residues. The CDR3 region is CAWSTDNTEAFF. The CDR3 DNA follows: TGTGCCTGGTCGACAGACAACACTGAAGCTTTCTTT.

The chain combines TRBV19 with TRBJ2-6, with D uncertain. The CDR3 spans 15 residues. Trimming removed 5 bases at V and 2 bases at J, with 10 bases between. The germline CDR1 and CDR2 sequences are LNHDA and SQIVND (reference sequence). The CDR3 DNA follows: TGTGCCAGTAGTTCCGTCCTTGCTGGGGCCAACGTCCTGACTTTC. This codes for CASSSVLAGANVLTF.

The V and J genes are TRBV6-1 and TRBJ2-5; D call uncertain. The CDR3 runs 13 residues. Germline loops: CDR1 MNHNS, CDR2 SASEGT. Trimming left V 5 bases short and J 4 bases short, with 11 bases between. The CDR3, as DNA: TGTGCCAGCAGTAAGCTCGTACGAGAGACCCAGTACTTC. Residues: CASSKLVRETQYF.